This TCR beta chain was documented in a study of T cell changes during pregnancy in multiple sclerosis (dated by TCRdb to the late 2010s). Notes on the research overall: The study examined how the T cell repertoire changed over the course of pregnancy in women with multiple sclerosis.

To prepare the library, the immunoSEQ multiplex PCR assay was applied. Entries here come from immuneACCESS through TCRdb and include only in-frame sequences with V and J called. Some clones fail to appear in such tables; in the studies checked, an unresolved V gene covers under half of the shortfall, and the cause of the remainder is unknown. The sample table records 55,000 to 75,000 clones; about 90% of these occur just once. Of the sample, approximately 1.3% falls within the top ten clones. In regard to this clone: The clone's antigen remains unknown. Nothing much larger sits one base from this clone, and base qualities are not available.

Trimming removed 5 bases from V and 8 bases from J; the gene matches leave 6 bases unexplained. From the germline V gene, CDR1 is MDHEN and CDR2 is SYDVKM. Counted from cysteine to phenylalanine, this CDR3 has 13 amino acids. The only DNA kept is the CDR3, 39 bases in frame from the first base. The TCR originated in a female donor in good health, enrolled as a control in a pregnancy study. Sample: peripheral blood, taken in the third trimester of pregnancy. The sequence links TRBV28 to TRBJ1-2, with 9 junctional bases fitting TRBD1. CDR3 region: CASSKYGTGGYTF. In nucleotides, the sequence is TGTGCCAGCAGTAAATACGGGACAGGGGGCTACACCTTC.